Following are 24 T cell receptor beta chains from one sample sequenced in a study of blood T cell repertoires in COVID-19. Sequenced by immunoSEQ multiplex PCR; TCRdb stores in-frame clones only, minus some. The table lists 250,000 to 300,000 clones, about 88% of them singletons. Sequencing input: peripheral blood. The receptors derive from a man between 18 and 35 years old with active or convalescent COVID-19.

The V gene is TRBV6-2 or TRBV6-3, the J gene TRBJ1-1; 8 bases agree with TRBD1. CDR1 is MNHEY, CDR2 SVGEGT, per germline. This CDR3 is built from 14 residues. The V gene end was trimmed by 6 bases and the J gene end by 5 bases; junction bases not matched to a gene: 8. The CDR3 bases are TGTGCCAGCAGCCCCACGGACAGGGTTACTGAAGCTTTCTTT. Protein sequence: CASSPTDRVTEAFF.

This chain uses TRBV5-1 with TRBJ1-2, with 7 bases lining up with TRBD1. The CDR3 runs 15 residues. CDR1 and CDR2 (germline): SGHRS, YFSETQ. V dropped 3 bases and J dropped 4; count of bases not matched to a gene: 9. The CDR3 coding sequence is TGCGCCAGCAGCTGGGGACCGGACAGGTTCTATGGCTACACCTTC. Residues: CASSWGPDRFYGYTF.

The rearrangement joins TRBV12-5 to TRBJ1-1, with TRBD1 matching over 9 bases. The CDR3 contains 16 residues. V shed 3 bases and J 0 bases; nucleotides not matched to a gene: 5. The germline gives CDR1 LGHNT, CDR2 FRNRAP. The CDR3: CASGFGTGTMNTEAFF. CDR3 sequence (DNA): TGTGCTAGTGGTTTCGGGACAGGGACCATGAACACTGAAGCTTTCTTT. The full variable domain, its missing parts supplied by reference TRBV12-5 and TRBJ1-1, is DARVTQTPRHKVTEMGQEVTMRCQPILGHNTVFWYRQTMMQGLELLAYFRNRAPLDDSGMPKDRFSAEMPDATLATLKIQPSEPRDSAVYFCASGFGTGTMNTEAFFGQGTRLTVV.

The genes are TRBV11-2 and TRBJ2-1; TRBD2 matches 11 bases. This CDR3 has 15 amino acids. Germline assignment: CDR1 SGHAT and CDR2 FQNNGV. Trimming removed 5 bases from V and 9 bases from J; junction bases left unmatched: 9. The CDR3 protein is CASSRGGLAGGEQFF. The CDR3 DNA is TGTGCCAGCAGCCGTGGGGGGCTAGCGGGAGGTGAGCAGTTCTTC. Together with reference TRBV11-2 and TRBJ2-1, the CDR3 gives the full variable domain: EAGVAQSPRYKIIEKRQSVAFWCNPISGHATLYWYQQILGQGPKLLIQFQNNGVVDDSQLPKDRFSAERLKGVDSTLKIQPAKLEDSAVYLCASSRGGLAGGEQFFGPGTRLTVL.

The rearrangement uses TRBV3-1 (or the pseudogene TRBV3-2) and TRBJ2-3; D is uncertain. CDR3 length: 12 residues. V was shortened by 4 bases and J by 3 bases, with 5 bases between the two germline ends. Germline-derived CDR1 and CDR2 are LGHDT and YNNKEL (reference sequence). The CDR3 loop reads CASSLMTDTQYF. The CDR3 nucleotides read TGTGCCAGCAGCCTCATGACAGATACGCAGTATTTT.

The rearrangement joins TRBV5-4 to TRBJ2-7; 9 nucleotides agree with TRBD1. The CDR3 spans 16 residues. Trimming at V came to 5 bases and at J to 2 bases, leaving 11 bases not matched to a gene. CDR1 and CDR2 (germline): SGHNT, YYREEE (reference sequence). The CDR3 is CASSSNPGTGTYEQYF. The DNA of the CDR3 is TGTGCCAGCAGTTCAAACCCCGGGACAGGGACCTACGAGCAGTACTTC.

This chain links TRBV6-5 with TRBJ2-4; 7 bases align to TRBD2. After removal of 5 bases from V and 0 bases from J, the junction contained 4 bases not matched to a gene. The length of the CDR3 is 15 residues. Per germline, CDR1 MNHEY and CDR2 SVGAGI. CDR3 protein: CASSPGLLAKNIQYF. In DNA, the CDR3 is TGTGCCAGCAGTCCGGGACTACTAGCCAAAAACATTCAGTACTTC.

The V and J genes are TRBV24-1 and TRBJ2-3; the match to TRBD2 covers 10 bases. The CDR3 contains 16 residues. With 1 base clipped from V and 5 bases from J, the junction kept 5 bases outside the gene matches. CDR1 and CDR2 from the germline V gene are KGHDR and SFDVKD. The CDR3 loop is CATSDFVAGGIDTQYF. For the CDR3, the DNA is TGTGCCACCAGTGATTTTGTAGCGGGAGGTATAGATACGCAGTATTTT.

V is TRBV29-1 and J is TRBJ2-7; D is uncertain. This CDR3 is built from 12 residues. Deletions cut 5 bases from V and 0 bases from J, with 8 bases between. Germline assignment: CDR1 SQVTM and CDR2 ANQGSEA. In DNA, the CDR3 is TGCAGCGTTACCCTTAGCTCCTACGAGCAGTACTTC. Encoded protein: CSVTLSSYEQYF.

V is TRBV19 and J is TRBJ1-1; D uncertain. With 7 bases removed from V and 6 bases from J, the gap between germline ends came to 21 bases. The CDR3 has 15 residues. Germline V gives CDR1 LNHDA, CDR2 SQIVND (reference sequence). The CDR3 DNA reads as TGTGCCAGTACTAACTTTCTAGGGCTTAGCGCTGAAGCTTTCTTT. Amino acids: CASTNFLGLSAEAFF.

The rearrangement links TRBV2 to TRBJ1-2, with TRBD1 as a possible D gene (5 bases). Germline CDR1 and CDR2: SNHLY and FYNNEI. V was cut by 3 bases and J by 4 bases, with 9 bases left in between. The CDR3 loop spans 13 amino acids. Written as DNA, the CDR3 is TGTGCCAGCAGTGATAGGGGCCCCTATGGCTACACCTTC. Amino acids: CASSDRGPYGYTF.

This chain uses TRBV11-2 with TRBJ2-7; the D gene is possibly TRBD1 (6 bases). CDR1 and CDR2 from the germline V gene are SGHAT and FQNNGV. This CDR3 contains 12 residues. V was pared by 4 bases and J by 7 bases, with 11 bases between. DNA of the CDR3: TGTGCCAGCAGCTCCACAGGGAGAGAGCAGTACTTC. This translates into CASSSTGREQYF.

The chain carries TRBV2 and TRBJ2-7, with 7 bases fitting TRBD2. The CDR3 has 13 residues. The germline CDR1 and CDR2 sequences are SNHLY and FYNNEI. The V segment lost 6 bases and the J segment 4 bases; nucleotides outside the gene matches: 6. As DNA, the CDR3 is TGTGCCAGCAGCCAACTAGCGAAGTACGAGCAGTACTTC. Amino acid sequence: CASSQLAKYEQYF.

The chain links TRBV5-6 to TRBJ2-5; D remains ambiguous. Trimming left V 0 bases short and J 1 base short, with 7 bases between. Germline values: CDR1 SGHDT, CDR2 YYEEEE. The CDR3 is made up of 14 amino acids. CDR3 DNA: TGTGCCAGCAGCTTGGTTGGCAGCCAAGAGACCCAGTACTTC. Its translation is CASSLVGSQETQYF.

CDR3 amino acids: CASKGQRTWCTEAFF. The CDR3 DNA is TGTGCCAGCAAGGGACAGAGGACGTGGTGCACTGAAGCTTTCTTT. The V gene is TRBV21-1, the J gene TRBJ1-1; the table's D call TRBD1 went unverified against the DNA. TRBV21-1 is a documented pseudogene. This CDR3 has 15 amino acids.

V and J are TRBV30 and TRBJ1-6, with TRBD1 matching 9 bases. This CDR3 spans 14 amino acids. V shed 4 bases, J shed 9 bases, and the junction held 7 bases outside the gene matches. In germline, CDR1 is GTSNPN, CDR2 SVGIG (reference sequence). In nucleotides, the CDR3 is TGTGCCTGGAACATGGGACAGGGAGGTTCACCCCTCCACTTT. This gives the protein CAWNMGQGGSPLHF.

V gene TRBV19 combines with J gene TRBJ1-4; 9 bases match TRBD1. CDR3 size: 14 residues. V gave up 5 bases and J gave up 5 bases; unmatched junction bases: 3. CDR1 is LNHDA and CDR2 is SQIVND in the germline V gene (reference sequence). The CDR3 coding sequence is TGTGCCAGTAGTTCAGACAGGGGGAATGAAAAACTGTTTTTT. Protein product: CASSSDRGNEKLFF. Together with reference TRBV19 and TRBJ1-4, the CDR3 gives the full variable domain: DGGITQSPKYLFRKEGQNVTLSCEQNLNHDAMYWYRQDPGQGLRLIYYSQIVNDFQKGDIAEGYSVSREKKESFPLTVTSAQKNPTAFYLCASSSDRGNEKLFFGSGTQLSVL.

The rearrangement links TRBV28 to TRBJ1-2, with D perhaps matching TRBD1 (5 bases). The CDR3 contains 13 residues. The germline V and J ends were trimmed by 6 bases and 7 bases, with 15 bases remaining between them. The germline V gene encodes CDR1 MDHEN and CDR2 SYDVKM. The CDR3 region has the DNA TGTGCCAGCAGCTTCAATGGGGGAGGTGGCTACACCTTC. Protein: CASSFNGGGGYTF.

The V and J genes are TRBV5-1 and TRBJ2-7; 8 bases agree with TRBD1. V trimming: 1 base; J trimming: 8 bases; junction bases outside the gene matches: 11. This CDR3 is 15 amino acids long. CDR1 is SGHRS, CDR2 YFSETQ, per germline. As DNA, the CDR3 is TGCGCCAGCAGCTTGACTTCGGGACAGGTCAAACAGCAGTACTTC. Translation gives CASSLTSGQVKQQYF.

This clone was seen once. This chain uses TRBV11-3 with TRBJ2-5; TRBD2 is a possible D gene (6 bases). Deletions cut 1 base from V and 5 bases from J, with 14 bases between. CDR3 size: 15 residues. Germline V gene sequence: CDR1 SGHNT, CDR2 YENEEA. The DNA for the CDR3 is TGTGCCAGCAGCTTAGCGGCGGGGTCCTCGGAGACCCAGTACTTC. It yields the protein CASSLAAGSSETQYF.

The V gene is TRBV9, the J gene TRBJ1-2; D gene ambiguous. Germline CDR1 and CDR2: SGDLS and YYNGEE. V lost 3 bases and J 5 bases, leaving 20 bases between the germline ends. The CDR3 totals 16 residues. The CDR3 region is CASSANTGEWEYGYTF. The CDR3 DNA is TGTGCCAGCAGCGCCAACACCGGGGAATGGGAATATGGCTACACCTTC.

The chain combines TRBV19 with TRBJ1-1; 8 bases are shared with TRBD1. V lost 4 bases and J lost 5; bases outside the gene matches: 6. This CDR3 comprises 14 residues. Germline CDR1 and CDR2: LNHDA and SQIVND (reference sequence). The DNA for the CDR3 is TGTGCCAGTAGTAACGGACAGGGTAGGACTGAAGCTTTCTTT. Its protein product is CASSNGQGRTEAFF.

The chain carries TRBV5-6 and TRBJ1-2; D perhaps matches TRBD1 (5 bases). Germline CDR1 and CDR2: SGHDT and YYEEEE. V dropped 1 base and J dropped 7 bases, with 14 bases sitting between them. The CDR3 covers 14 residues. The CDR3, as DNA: TGTGCCAGCAGCTTGAATGCGGGGCTGACTGGCTACACCTTC. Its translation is CASSLNAGLTGYTF.

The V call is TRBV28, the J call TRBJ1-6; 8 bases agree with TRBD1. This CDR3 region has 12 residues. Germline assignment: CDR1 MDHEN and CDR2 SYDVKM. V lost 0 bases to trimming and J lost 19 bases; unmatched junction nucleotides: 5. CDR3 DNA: TGTGCCAGCAGTTTATGGGAGACAGGGGTTCACTTT. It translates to CASSLWETGVHF.